Sequencing of this T cell receptor (beta chain) was carried out in a study of CD8 T cells in ankylosing spondylitis. Study results and limitations: Significantly higher representation of disease-linked clones was reported for matched ankylosing spondylitis synovial fluid. Disease-linked clones were CD8+ and relatively rare in peripheral blood.

Researchers built TCR beta libraries using quantitative 5'-RACE with molecular barcodes. TCRdb re-called the 5' RACE reads with MiXCR, one entry per CDR3 protein. The sample has hundreds of thousands of distinct CDR3 sequences; 20% to 25% are singletons. Of note for this clonotype: Its antigen is as yet unknown.

Trimming pared 0 bases from V and 8 bases from J, leaving 16 bases between. This CDR3 contains 15 residues. The sequence derives from a female donor with ankylosing spondylitis or in good health (not recorded which). The chain joins TRBV12-3 or TRBV12-4 to TRBJ1-1, with a weak D call TRBD1 (5 bases). Sequenced sample: blood, either unsorted or a sorted T cell fraction (not recorded which). CDR3 nucleotides: TGTGCCAGCAGTTTAGCGCTAGGGCAGGGATCAGAAGCTTTCTTT. Protein product: CASSLALGQGSEAFF.